This T cell receptor beta chain was found in a study of technical replicates of blood from a few donors. There are 14 residues in the CDR3. The V segment lost 3 bases and the J segment 4 bases; nucleotides outside the gene matches: 3. CDR1 and CDR2 (germline): LNHDA, SQIVND (reference sequence). Generated by immunoSEQ multiplex PCR, the TCRdb table keeps only in-frame clones and is missing some. The sample comprises 50,000 or so clones, more than 85% of which are singletons, and 3% to 4% rests with the top ten. Sequenced: PBMCs. The chain is built from TRBV19 and TRBJ2-7; the match to TRBD1 covers 10 bases. The clonotype was recovered from a human donor in good health. Some clones in this sample may be carry-over from other donors' samples. CDR3 residues: CASSIGTGEYEQYF. CDR3 nucleotides: TGTGCCAGTAGTATCGGGACAGGGGAGTACGAGCAGTACTTC.